The 26 T cell receptor beta chains below were found in one sample sequenced in a study of beta chain features in type 1 diabetes. Expressed TCRB transcripts were sequenced after all isolated RNA was converted to cDNA. Assay used: immunoSEQ multiplex PCR; TCRdb lists only in-frame clones, some missing. The table lists fewer than 400,000 clones, 8% of them singletons. Input material: central memory CD4+ T cells from blood. The receptors come from a woman between 18 and 29 years old in good health.

The V call is TRBV4-2, the J call TRBJ1-1; 7 bases match TRBD1. Unmatched junction bases numbered 4, after V lost 6 bases and J lost 0 bases. Germline loops: CDR1 LGHNA, CDR2 YNFKEQ. The CDR3 runs 14 residues. CDR3 protein: CASRLDRMNTEAFF. The CDR3 bases are TGTGCCAGCAGATTGGACAGGATGAACACTGAAGCTTTCTTT.

This clone appeared a few times. The gene calls are TRBV9 and TRBJ2-1; the match to TRBD2 covers 9 bases. The CDR3 contains 17 residues. CDR1 and CDR2 from the germline V gene are SGDLS and YYNGEE. Trimming at V came to 2 bases and at J to 2 bases, leaving 8 bases not matched to a gene. This CDR3 reads CASSVGLRLAAYNEQFF. For the CDR3, the DNA is TGTGCCAGCAGCGTGGGGCTGAGACTAGCGGCCTACAATGAGCAGTTCTTC.

With regard to this clone: The same CDR3 also results from other DNA sequences found in this sample. The CDR3 DNA sequence: TGTGCCAGCAGCTCGGGACAGGGTGATACGCAGTATTTT. Encoded protein: CASSSGQGDTQYF. This rearrangement joins TRBV11-2 to TRBJ2-3; 9 bases fit TRBD1. The CDR3 is made up of 13 amino acids. From germline, CDR1 is SGHAT and CDR2 FQNNGV. J lost 6 bases, V lost 4 bases, and 2 bases had no gene match.

In its sample, this clone was seen many times. The rearrangement uses TRBV15 and TRBJ2-3; no firm D call. V shed 3 bases and J shed 4 bases, with 8 bases lying between them. CDR3 length: 13 residues. The V gene's germline CDR1 is LNHNV and CDR2 YYDKDF (reference sequence). CDR3 DNA sequence: TGTGCCACCAGCAGGGCAGCTTCAGATACGCAGTATTTT. Its translation: CATSRAASDTQYF. The full variable domain, its missing parts supplied by reference TRBV15 and TRBJ2-3, is DAMVIQNPRYQVTQFGKPVTLSCSQTLNHNVMYWYQQKSSQAPKLLFHYYDKDFNNEADTPDNFQSRRPNTSFCFLDIRSPGLGDTAMYLCATSRAASDTQYFGPGTRLTVL.

In this sample, this clone turned up a few times. The chain employs TRBV7-2 and TRBJ2-3; no clear D gene. The germline V and J ends were trimmed by 2 bases and 1 base, with 7 bases remaining between them. The V gene's germline CDR1 is SGHTA and CDR2 FQGNSA. The length of the CDR3 is 14 residues. This chain's CDR3 is CASSLNGGTDTQYF. CDR3 nucleotides: TGTGCCAGCAGCTTAAACGGCGGCACAGATACGCAGTATTTT.

The chain's CDR3 is CASMRESYNEQFF. Here the CDR3 DNA reads TGTGCCAGCATGAGAGAGTCGTACAATGAGCAGTTCTTC. This chain joins TRBV2 and TRBJ2-1; D gene ambiguous. V gave up 7 bases and J gave up 4 bases, with 11 bases separating them. This CDR3 is built from 13 residues. Germline CDR1 and CDR2: SNHLY and FYNNEI. The entire variable domain, with the rest obtained from reference TRBV2 and TRBJ2-1, is as follows: EPEVTQTPSHQVTQMGQEVILRCVPISNHLYFYWYRQILGQKVEFLVSFYNNEISEKSEIFDDQFSVERPDGSNFTLKIRSTKLEDSAMYFCASMRESYNEQFFGPGTRLTVL.

This clone appeared many times. This chain uses TRBV10-3 with TRBJ1-1; a possible D gene is TRBD1 (5 bases). The germline V gene has CDR1 ENHRY and CDR2 SYGVKD. Deletions cut 5 bases from V and 1 base from J, with 8 bases between. There are 13 residues in the CDR3. This CDR3 reads CAISRQKNTEAFF. The CDR3 DNA reads as TGTGCCATCAGTAGACAGAAGAACACTGAAGCTTTCTTT.

The chain links TRBV5-1 to TRBJ2-1; maybe TRBD1 (6 bases). Germline V gives CDR1 SGHRS, CDR2 YFSETQ. The CDR3 covers 16 residues. Trimming removed 1 base from V and 0 bases from J, with 11 bases in between. In nucleotides, the CDR3 is TGCGCCAGCAGCTTGTCACAGGGATACTCCTACAATGAGCAGTTCTTC. Translated: CASSLSQGYSYNEQFF.

This clone was seen a few times. The chain joins TRBV7-2 to TRBJ1-2; D not resolved. The germline V gene encodes CDR1 SGHTA and CDR2 FQGNSA. The CDR3 runs to 15 residues. Trimming pared 0 bases from V and 7 bases from J, leaving 15 bases between. DNA of the CDR3: TGTGCCAGCAGCTTAGCCTTATGGTTGGATGGTGGCTACACCTTC. Amino acids: CASSLALWLDGGYTF.

This clone turned up a few times. The sample carries other DNA sequences with the same CDR3. The CDR3 loop is CSASDTEAFF. The CDR3 DNA reads as TGCAGTGCTAGCGACACTGAAGCTTTCTTT. The chain carries TRBV20-1 and TRBJ1-1, with unresolved D. The V and J ends lost 3 bases and 3 bases respectively, with 2 bases between them. CDR3 length: 10 residues. Germline loops: CDR1 DFQATT, CDR2 SNEGSKA (reference sequence).

The CDR3 DNA reads as TGTGCCAGCAGCGCCCCGGGGACTAGCGGAGGGGTGAAGTTCTTC. This gives the protein CASSAPGTSGGVKFF. The chain recombines TRBV28 with TRBJ2-1; 11 nucleotides agree with TRBD2. The germline gives CDR1 MDHEN, CDR2 SYDVKM. V dropped 6 bases and J dropped 14; count of bases not matched to a gene: 15. The CDR3 contains 15 residues.

V is TRBV28 and J is TRBJ2-7; 8 bases map to TRBD2. The CDR3 is 14 residues long. CDR1 and CDR2 (germline): MDHEN, SYDVKM. V shed 6 bases and J 2 bases; nucleotides not matched to a gene: 6. In DNA, the CDR3 is TGTGCCAGCAGGCCTACGGGACTAGCCTACGAGCAGTACTTC. Translation gives CASRPTGLAYEQYF.

V usage is TRBV9 and J usage is TRBJ2-3; TRBD1 matches at 7 bases. The CDR3 runs to 15 residues. Per the germline V gene, CDR1 is SGDLS and CDR2 is YYNGEE. The ends lost 0 bases at V and 6 bases at J; junction bases unmatched: 7. The CDR3 sequence: CASSVETGVRDTQYF. CDR3 bases: TGTGCCAGCAGCGTAGAAACAGGGGTTAGGGATACGCAGTATTTT. Full variable domain (rest looked up from reference TRBV9 and TRBJ2-3): DSGVTQTPKHLITATGQRVTLRCSPRSGDLSVYWYQQSLDQGLQFLIQYYNGEERAKGNILERFSAQQFPDLHSELNLSSLELGDSALYFCASSVETGVRDTQYFGPGTRLTVL.

The V call is TRBV27, the J call TRBJ1-5; D uncertain. CDR3 length equals 13 residues. Germline assignment: CDR1 MNHEY and CDR2 SMNVEV (reference sequence). The V gene lost 5 bases and the J gene lost 9 bases, with 14 bases spanning the gap. The DNA for the CDR3 is TGTGCCAGCAGTGTTGGCCGTTGGGGGCCCCAGCATTTT. Amino acids: CASSVGRWGPQHF.

This chain connects TRBV2 to TRBJ1-2; 8 bases match TRBD1. CDR1 and CDR2 (germline): SNHLY, FYNNEI. V shed 5 bases and J 2 bases; nucleotides not matched to a gene: 13. There are 17 residues in the CDR3. The CDR3: CASSLPGQGGENYGYTF. The CDR3 DNA reads TGTGCCAGCAGTTTACCCGGACAGGGTGGTGAGAACTATGGCTACACCTTC. Based on the CDR3 plus reference TRBV2 and TRBJ1-2, the full variable domain is EPEVTQTPSHQVTQMGQEVILRCVPISNHLYFYWYRQILGQKVEFLVSFYNNEISEKSEIFDDQFSVERPDGSNFTLKIRSTKLEDSAMYFCASSLPGQGGENYGYTFGSGTRLTVV.

The chain carries TRBV7-8 and TRBJ1-5; no firm D call. This CDR3 region has 13 residues. Germline CDR1 reads SGHVS; CDR2 reads FQNEAQ. The V end lost 0 bases, the J end lost 3 bases, and 3 bases lay between the germline ends. CDR3: CASSLATNQPQHF. The DNA for the CDR3 is TGTGCCAGCAGCTTAGCGACCAATCAGCCCCAGCATTTT.

Ten or more counts support this clone. The V and J genes are TRBV2 and TRBJ2-1, with a weak D call TRBD2 (6 bases). Germline CDR1 reads SNHLY; CDR2 reads FYNNEI. There are 14 residues in the CDR3. Trimming removed 6 bases at V and 7 bases at J, with 16 bases between. This CDR3 reads CASRGGEVVNEQFF. The CDR3 coding sequence is TGTGCCAGCAGGGGCGGGGAAGTCGTGAATGAGCAGTTCTTC.

This clone was detected only a few times. The genes are TRBV5-1 and TRBJ2-3, with 11 bases aligning to TRBD1. Germline V CDR1 and CDR2: SGHRS, YFSETQ. The CDR3 has 15 residues. V shed 0 bases and J 11 bases; nucleotides not matched to a gene: 8. Written as DNA, the CDR3 is TGCGCCAGCAGCTTGGTTAGGACAGGGGGCCAGGGGCAGTATTTT. Amino acids: CASSLVRTGGQGQYF.

V usage is TRBV27 and J usage is TRBJ2-1; D remains ambiguous. Looked up from germline, CDR1 is MNHEY and CDR2 is SMNVEV (reference sequence). V was shortened by 8 bases and J by 2 bases, with 7 bases between the two germline ends. This CDR3 has 12 residues. The CDR3 coding sequence is TGTGCCAGCCGTTCTCCCTACAATGAGCAGTTCTTC. It specifies CASRSPYNEQFF.

This clone occurred a few times. The V gene is TRBV19, the J gene TRBJ2-1; 8 bases map to TRBD2. V shed 1 base and J 4 bases; nucleotides not matched to a gene: 3. This CDR3 has 15 residues. Looked up from germline, CDR1 is LNHDA and CDR2 is SQIVND (reference sequence). The CDR3: CASSIAGGRYNEQFF. The DNA of the CDR3 is TGTGCCAGTAGTATAGCGGGAGGGAGGTACAATGAGCAGTTCTTC.

Many counts were recorded for this clone. The rearrangement links TRBV7-2 to TRBJ1-4; D might be TRBD1 (5 bases). V lost 5 bases, J lost 3 bases, and 13 bases lay in between. The V gene's germline CDR1 is SGHTA and CDR2 FQGNSA. The CDR3 is 15 amino acids. The chain's CDR3 is CASSPSGSPNEKLFF. Written as DNA, the CDR3 is TGTGCCAGCAGCCCTTCAGGGTCCCCTAATGAAAAACTGTTTTTT. The full variable domain, with the rest looked up from reference TRBV7-2 and TRBJ1-4, is GAGVSQSPSNKVTEKGKDVELRCDPISGHTALYWYRQSLGQGLEFLIYFQGNSAPDKSGLPSDRFSAERTGGSVSTLTIQRTQQEDSAVYLCASSPSGSPNEKLFFGSGTQLSVL.

The chain employs TRBV7-9 and TRBJ1-3; D not certain. V shed 9 bases and J shed 0 bases, with 6 bases lying between them. The germline V gene encodes CDR1 SEHNR and CDR2 FQNEAQ (reference sequence). The CDR3 totals 12 residues. CDR3 loop: CASLSSGNTIYF. In DNA form, the CDR3 reads TGTGCCAGTCTCAGCTCTGGAAACACCATATATTTT.

This chain joins TRBV5-1 and TRBJ2-1; possible D gene TRBD2, 5 bases. V lost 0 bases, J lost 9 bases, and 10 bases lay in between. The CDR3 is 13 residues long. CDR1 and CDR2 from the germline V gene are SGHRS and YFSETQ. This chain's CDR3 is CASSLVAISEQFF. The CDR3 DNA sequence: TGCGCCAGCAGCTTGGTAGCGATCAGTGAGCAGTTCTTC.

This clone was detected a few times. This chain links TRBV29-1 with TRBJ2-3; TRBD2 agrees at 8 bases. Germline-derived CDR1 and CDR2 are SQVTM and ANQGSEA. The CDR3 length is 15 residues. The ends lost 7 bases at V and 6 bases at J; junction bases unmatched: 15. The CDR3 here is CSALPGLEGTDTQYF. For the CDR3, the DNA is TGCAGCGCTCTACCGGGACTAGAGGGTACGGATACGCAGTATTTT.

There are a few counts of this clone. V is TRBV7-2 and J is TRBJ2-5; 8 bases line up with TRBD2. The CDR3 runs to 16 residues. V shed 5 bases, J shed 2 bases, and the junction held 10 bases outside the gene matches. Germline CDR1 and CDR2: SGHTA and FQGNSA. The CDR3 bases are TGTGCCAGCAGCCGCACTAGCGGAGGGCTACAAGAGACCCAGTACTTC. Protein sequence: CASSRTSGGLQETQYF. The variable domain in full, completed from reference TRBV7-2 and TRBJ2-5, reads GAGVSQSPSNKVTEKGKDVELRCDPISGHTALYWYRQSLGQGLEFLIYFQGNSAPDKSGLPSDRFSAERTGGSVSTLTIQRTQQEDSAVYLCASSRTSGGLQETQYFGPGTRLLVL.

The V call is TRBV27, the J call TRBJ1-2; 11 nucleotides align to TRBD1. Germline lookup yields CDR1 MNHEY and CDR2 SMNVEV (reference sequence). The junction had 7 bases not matched to a gene; V was cut back by 3 bases and J by 7 bases. The CDR3 is 15 residues long. Here the CDR3 reads CASSFHGQGAGGYTF. Here the CDR3 DNA reads TGTGCCAGCAGTTTCCACGGACAGGGGGCCGGTGGCTACACCTTC.